This TCR beta chain was sequenced for a study of PD-L1 blockade in urothelial cancer. Overall study context: Analysis of blood occurred 3 weeks (second dose) and 6 weeks after treatment start. Median T cell yield from blood was roughly 150,000.

V shed 3 bases and J 7 bases; nucleotides not matched to a gene: 5. This CDR3 has 14 residues. Germline loops: CDR1 LNHDA, CDR2 SQIVND (reference sequence). The protocol was immunoSEQ multiplex PCR, while the TCRdb copy is restricted to in-frame clones and leaves out a portion. The table records tens of thousands of clones, 80% to 90% of them present only once. Time point of the sample: pretreatment peripheral blood. This clone was seen just once. No antigen is known for it. Overall study findings and caveats: Pretreatment blood TCR clonality under the median forecast improved survival. It was durable-benefit patients whose tumor-associated blood clones expanded more at 3 weeks.

The clonotype comes from a man aged 70-80 years with urothelial cancer. The input for sequencing was PBMCs, taken around atezolizumab (anti-PD-L1) treatment. This chain joins TRBV19 and TRBJ1-2; 10 bases fit TRBD1. CDR3 region: CASSIGDRGGGYTF. CDR3 coding DNA: TGTGCCAGTAGTATCGGGGACAGGGGAGGTGGCTACACCTTC.